Only a few counts were recorded for the clone carrying this TCR beta chain. The antigen is not known. The germline V gene has CDR1 LNHDA and CDR2 SQIVND (reference sequence). The CDR3 totals 12 residues. The trim removed 6 bases at V and 14 bases at J, leaving 8 bases unmatched. These data come from a study of response to subunit inactivated influenza vaccine. In TCRdb, the RT-PCR reads were re-called with MiXCR into one record per CDR3 protein. The sample has 650,000 to 700,000 distinct CDR3 sequences; around 14% are singletons. Overall study results and limits: There was a suggestion from the authors that each seasonal influenza vaccination recruits few new T cells.

Sample: PBMCs from blood, taken less than 13 days after vaccination. The origin of this receptor is a man aged 45-60 years who received an inactivated influenza vaccine. The chain is built from TRBV19 and TRBJ2-1, with TRBD2 matching 9 bases. The CDR3 loop is CASRSAGGRKFF. CDR3 nucleotides: TGTGCCAGTAGATCAGCGGGGGGCAGGAAGTTCTTC.